What follows are 17 T cell receptor beta chains derived from one specimen sequenced in a study of T cells after yellow fever vaccination. Each CDR3 protein gets one entry after TCRdb re-called the 5' RACE reads with MiXCR. The data show about 140,000 distinct CDR3 sequences, with 5% to 7.5% seen just once and approximately 0.64% held by the top ten. The starting material was CD4+ T cells sorted from PBMCs, obtained 10 days after the yellow fever booster vaccination. These receptors were obtained from a man aged 25-45 years who received the YFV17D yellow fever vaccine.

This clonotype was seen only a few times. The J gene is TRBJ1-2, the V gene TRBV5-1, with 9 bases that match TRBD1. The CDR3 has 16 amino acids. The junction had 9 bases not matched to a gene; V was cut back by 0 bases and J by 6 bases. CDR1 is SGHRS, CDR2 YFSETQ, per germline. CDR3 nucleotide sequence: TGCGCCAGCAGCTTGGTGGCCGGGGGACAGGGAGATGGCTACACCTTC. This gives the protein CASSLVAGGQGDGYTF.

This clonotype was detected ten times or more. V usage is TRBV20-1 and J usage is TRBJ2-5; 8 bases map to TRBD2. J lost 5 bases, V lost 1 base, and 9 bases had no gene match. CDR3 length: 15 residues. The germline gives CDR1 DFQATT, CDR2 SNEGSKA (reference sequence). As DNA, the CDR3 is TGCAGTGCTAGAGTTCCAGCGGGGGCCGGGGAGACCCAGTACTTC. Amino acids: CSARVPAGAGETQYF.

Of note for this clonotype: This sequence may be a read error, since a much larger clone differs from it by one base. The gene calls are TRBV4-3 and TRBJ2-5; D gene uncertain. The CDR3 runs 15 residues. Germline V lookup: CDR1 LGHNA, CDR2 YSLEER. DNA of the CDR3: TGCTCCAGCAGCCAAGATTTATACGATCAAGAGACCCAGTACTTC. Amino acids: CSSSQDLYDQETQYF.

In this sample, this clonotype turned up many times. This chain connects TRBV28 to TRBJ1-5; maybe TRBD1 (5 bases). This CDR3 spans 14 amino acids. Germline CDR1 is MDHEN and CDR2 is SYDVKM. The V and J ends lost 6 bases and 7 bases respectively, with 16 bases between them. This CDR3 reads CASSRGSGNQPQHF. DNA for the CDR3: TGTGCCAGCAGCCGGGGGTCAGGAAACCAGCCCCAGCATTTT.

The chain has TRBV5-4 and TRBJ2-1; D remains ambiguous. Germline CDR1 reads SGHNT; CDR2 reads YYREEE (reference sequence). The CDR3 is made up of 11 amino acids. The germline V and J ends were trimmed by 9 bases and 7 bases, with 11 bases remaining between them. CDR3 residues: CATFAANEQFF. The CDR3 DNA reads TGTGCCACCTTTGCAGCTAATGAGCAGTTCTTC. The full variable domain, in which reference TRBV5-4 and TRBJ2-1 provide the parts outside the CDR3, is ETGVTQSPTHLIKTRGQQVTLRCSSQSGHNTVSWYQQALGQGPQFIFQYYREEENGRGNFPPRFSGLQFPNYSSELNVNALELDDSALYLCATFAANEQFFGPGTRLTVL.

This clonotype occurred many times. The rearrangement uses TRBV12-3 or TRBV12-4 and TRBJ2-7; no firm D call. V was clipped by 3 bases and J by 0 bases, with 9 bases between them. The length of the CDR3 is 14 residues. The CDR3 DNA reads TGTGCCAGCAGTTTGCAACTGAGCTCCTACGAGCAGTACTTC. Translation gives CASSLQLSSYEQYF.

This clonotype has at least ten counts. The chain carries TRBV18 and TRBJ2-5; TRBD1 agrees at 9 bases. The V and J ends lost 5 bases and 8 bases, in that order; junction bases with no gene match: 9. The CDR3 length is 14 residues. Germline V gives CDR1 KGHSH, CDR2 LQKENI. CDR3 residues: CASSSGQGQNTQYF. In DNA, the CDR3 is TGTGCCAGCTCATCCGGACAGGGGCAGAATACCCAGTACTTC.

In this sample, this clonotype turned up many times. CDR3 coding DNA: TGTGCCAGCAGTCCCCCCGGGACGAGCTCCTACGAGCAGTACTTC. Its protein is CASSPPGTSSYEQYF. The chain joins TRBV28 to TRBJ2-7; D tentatively fits TRBD1 or TRBD2 (5 bases each). The CDR3 covers 15 residues. CDR1 and CDR2 (germline): MDHEN, SYDVKM. The V end lost 5 bases, the J end lost 0 bases, and 14 bases lay between the germline ends.

This clonotype was observed many times. The chain combines TRBV5-1 with TRBJ2-1, with 7 bases identical to TRBD1. Germline CDR1 and CDR2: SGHRS and YFSETQ. Trimming cost V 4 bases and J 0 bases; bases outside gene matches: 13. This CDR3 comprises 18 residues. CDR3 in amino acids: CASSGGRDSKSSYNEQFF. Here the CDR3 DNA reads TGCGCCAGCAGCGGGGGCCGGGACAGCAAAAGCTCCTACAATGAGCAGTTCTTC.

This clonotype was detected ten times or more. The J gene is TRBJ1-2, the V gene TRBV6-6; TRBD1 matches 10 bases. Germline V CDR1 and CDR2: MNHNY, SVGAGI (reference sequence). V shed 6 bases and J 13 bases; nucleotides not matched to a gene: 11. The length of the CDR3 is 13 residues. CDR3 sequence (DNA): TGTGCCAGCAGCCCCGGGACAGGGGCGAGAGGCACCTTC. Its protein product is CASSPGTGARGTF.

This clonotype was counted ten times or more. This sequence joins TRBV10-3 and TRBJ1-2; D gene unclear. The CDR3 contains 13 residues. Trimming shortened V by 5 bases and J by 2 bases, and 9 bases separated the two germline ends. Germline V CDR1 and CDR2: ENHRY, SYGVKD. CDR3 region: CAISFDGNYGYTF. CDR3 sequence (DNA): TGTGCCATCAGTTTCGACGGCAACTATGGCTACACCTTC.

In this sample, this clonotype turned up many times. The rearrangement uses TRBV18 and TRBJ2-7; D is perhaps TRBD1 (6 bases). The CDR3 contains 16 residues. V was cut by 2 bases and J by 3 bases, with 17 bases left in between. Germline loops: CDR1 KGHSH, CDR2 LQKENI. The CDR3 sequence is CASSPSGPSRGYEQYF. In nucleotides, the CDR3 is TGTGCCAGCTCACCATCGGGCCCCTCCAGGGGCTACGAGCAGTACTTC.

Here the CDR3 reads CASRSTGGSAGELFF. CDR3 bases: TGTGCCAGCAGGAGCACAGGGGGAAGCGCCGGGGAGCTGTTTTTT. The chain joins TRBV2 to TRBJ2-2, with 8 bases fitting TRBD1. Germline V gene lookup returns CDR1 SNHLY and CDR2 FYNNEI. The V gene end was trimmed by 6 bases and the J gene end by 6 bases; junction bases not matched to a gene: 9. The CDR3 loop spans 15 amino acids.

In its sample, this clonotype ranks as medium-sized. The rearrangement joins TRBV29-1 to TRBJ2-2; no reliable D call. Between the trimmed V and J ends, which lost 5 bases and 1 base, there was a span of 5 bases. The CDR3 is 12 amino acids. From germline, CDR1 is SQVTM and CDR2 ANQGSEA. CDR3: CSVSGNTGELFF. CDR3 coding DNA: TGCAGCGTTTCCGGGAACACCGGGGAGCTGTTTTTT.

This chain links TRBV5-1 with TRBJ1-1, with D hard to call. The germline V gene has CDR1 SGHRS and CDR2 YFSETQ. The CDR3 is 15 residues long. V was cut by 4 bases and J by 0 bases, with 13 bases left in between. CDR3 DNA: TGCGCCAGCAGCCTTTCATCTGGGGTGAACACTGAAGCTTTCTTT. It is translated as CASSLSSGVNTEAFF.

This clonotype has more than one count but fewer than ten. V usage is TRBV7-2 and J usage is TRBJ2-1, with 10 bases identical to TRBD1. The germline gives CDR1 SGHTA, CDR2 FQGNSA. The V and J ends lost 5 bases and 6 bases, in that order; junction bases with no gene match: 13. CDR3 length: 17 amino acids. CDR3 nucleotide sequence: TGTGCCAGCAGCGAACAAGACAGGGGGCGGTTGGGCAATGAGCAGTTCTTC. This codes for CASSEQDRGRLGNEQFF.

This clonotype was counted at least ten times. The chain links TRBV7-9 to TRBJ2-1, with D possibly called TRBD1 or TRBD2 (5 bases each). CDR1 is SEHNR and CDR2 is FQNEAQ in the germline V gene (reference sequence). The CDR3 runs to 17 residues. The germline V and J ends were trimmed by 3 bases and 0 bases, with 15 bases remaining between them. The CDR3 region is CASSFRDRSSSYNEQFF. CDR3 sequence (DNA): TGTGCCAGCAGCTTCCGGGACCGAAGTAGCTCCTACAATGAGCAGTTCTTC.